Sequencing of this T cell receptor beta chain was carried out in a study of long-term antiretroviral therapy in people with HIV. V gave up 5 bases and J gave up 5 bases, with 13 bases separating them. CDR1 SGHRS and CDR2 YFSETQ come from the germline V gene. There are 13 residues in the CDR3. Sequencing relied on immunoSEQ assay v3.0, run at survey level. This table comes from immunoSEQ multiplex PCR, and its TCRdb copy is limited to in-frame clones, with some not included. Of about 16,000 clones listed, about 71% are singletons. Notes on the study in general: Spans of CDR3 length were tighter for HIV repertoires than for controls.

About this clone itself: The target antigen is unknown.

Sequenced here: unsorted PBMCs, sampled 1.5 years before starting antiretroviral therapy. The chain carries TRBV5-1 and TRBJ1-2; possible D gene TRBD1, 5 bases. This TCR came from a woman between 50 and 59 years old with HIV. The CDR3 DNA follows: TGCGCCAGCAGTACTACAGGTTTATATGGCTACACCTTC. Its translation is CASSTTGLYGYTF.